In this sample, the clone carrying this TCR beta chain turned up many times. The sample comes from a study of early T cells in non-severe SARS-CoV-2 infection. CDR1 is SGHKS, CDR2 YYEKEE, per germline (reference sequence). Trimming at V came to 4 bases and at J to 2 bases, leaving 10 bases not matched to a gene. This CDR3 has 16 residues. TCRdb called the 5' RACE reads again in MiXCR, with one record for every CDR3 protein. The top ten hold 20% of the sample, which has about 44,000 distinct CDR3 sequences, around 6.3% seen once. This sequence originates from an adult who was a healthcare worker with PCR-confirmed SARS-CoV-2 infection or an uninfected control (not recorded which). The sample was whole blood, taken at baseline. The chain uses TRBV5-5 and TRBJ2-7; 9 nucleotides match TRBD2. Here the CDR3 reads CASSPTLAGLAYEQYF. For the CDR3, the DNA is TGTGCCAGCAGCCCTACTCTAGCGGGATTAGCCTACGAGCAGTACTTC.